The table lists the clone carrying this TCR beta chain with a few counts. In the authors' methods: How many nucleated cells were present was estimated from reference gene primer amplification. The repertoire was sequenced with immunoSEQ multiplex PCR; TCRdb's copy has only in-frame clones and lacks some. For V, J and clone size, that table is used; D and trimming come from the DNA. Of roughly 280,000 clones in the sample, 85% to 90% are singletons; the top ten hold 2% to 2.5%. Germline CDR1 MRHNA, CDR2 SNTAGT. Trimming at V came to 5 bases and at J to 0 bases, leaving 9 bases not matched to a gene. The CDR3 loop spans 17 amino acids. This sample is part of a study of blood T cell repertoires in COVID-19. Turning to the study itself: Collection of acute and convalescent COVID-19 samples took place in the United States, Italy and Spain.

The sequence came from a young woman who had recovered from COVID-19. Sequenced sample: PBMCs or T cells enriched from blood (not recorded which). The chain combines TRBV6-4 with TRBJ2-3, with 9 nucleotides matching TRBD2. The CDR3 here is CASSPTGGGGSTDTQYF. The CDR3 DNA sequence: TGTGCCAGCAGTCCTACTGGCGGGGGGGGAAGCACAGATACGCAGTATTTT.